This is a list of T cell receptor beta chains from one sample in a study of T cell responses to AZD1222 COVID-19 vaccine. Produced via immunoSEQ multiplex PCR; TCRdb's table is partial and in-frame only. The sample comprises more than 150,000 clones, around 86% of which are singletons, and around 2.9% rests with the top ten. Specimen: peripheral blood, collected on day 0 of MenACWY control vaccination. Every receptor here comes from an adult in good health. Each CDR3 is given with its conserved first and last residue. D genes are given only for firm matches. Some rows have no size entry. The others give once, few or many, or a class for an expanded clone.

>TRBV28|TRBD2|NA|TRBJ2-3
TGTGCCAGCAGTTTTTTGGGACTAGCGGGAGTTGTTACAGATACGCAGTATTTT
CASSFLGLAGVVTDTQYF
>TRBV2|NA|once|TRBJ2-7
TGTGCCAGCAGTGAAAGGAGGGATTCCTACGAGCAGCACTTC
CASSERRDSYEQHF
>TRBV20-1|TRBD1|NA|TRBJ1-2
TGCAGTGCTAGTGAGACAGGGGTGGGCTACACCTTC
CSASETGVGYTF
>TRBV3-1/TRBV3-2|TRBD1|NA|TRBJ2-7
TGTGCCAGCAGCCCCCCTGGGACAGGCATCTCCTACGAGCAGTACTTC
CASSPPGTGISYEQYF
>TRBV28|TRBD1|NA|TRBJ2-7
TGTGCCAGCACTCCCCAGCTTCGGGACAGGGGCTACGAGCAGTACTTC
CASTPQLRDRGYEQYF
>TRBV27|TRBD1|NA|TRBJ1-6
TGTGCCAGCAGGGACCACAGGGGGCAGGAGAATTCACCCCTCCACTTT
CASRDHRGQENSPLHF
>TRBV5-1|NA|NA|TRBJ1-4
TGCGCCAGCAGCAGAGACAGGCCGAGCGAAAAACTGTTTTTT
CASSRDRPSEKLFF
>TRBV3-1/TRBV3-2|NA|NA|TRBJ2-7
TGTGCCAGCAGCCAAGATCCGGGAGTAGTTGTTTCCTACGAGCAGTACTTC
CASSQDPGVVVSYEQYF
>TRBV3-1/TRBV3-2|NA|NA|TRBJ1-4
TGTGCCAGCAGCCAAGGGTTGGGGAGGAGTGAAAAACTGTTTTTT
CASSQGLGRSEKLFF
>TRBV4-2|NA|NA|TRBJ2-1
TGTGCCAGCAGCCAAGATTGGACTCAGAGCTCCTACAATGAGCAGTTCTTC
CASSQDWTQSSYNEQFF
>TRBV29-1|NA|NA|TRBJ1-1
TGCAGCGTCGGGGGGGGTACTGAAGCTTTCTTT
CSVGGGTEAFF